What follows are 26 T cell receptor beta chains derived from one specimen sequenced in a study of CD8+ T cells in alopecia areata. The authors extracted RNA and reverse transcribed it into cDNA as the sequencing template. Sequenced by immunoSEQ multiplex PCR; TCRdb stores in-frame clones only, minus some. The sample includes approximately 65,000 clones, around 49% seen only once; the top ten take about a sixth. Sequenced material: CD8+ T cells sorted from blood, taken at week 0. These TCRs come from a human donor with alopecia areata.

The chain couples TRBV30 to TRBJ1-1, with TRBD1 as a possible D gene (6 bases). The V gene's germline CDR1 is GTSNPN and CDR2 SVGIG (reference sequence). Trimming cost V 0 bases and J 5 bases, with 13 bases left between them. The length of the CDR3 is 14 residues. CDR3 sequence (DNA): TGTGCCTGGAGTGTGGGCAGGGGATCGACTGAAGCTTTCTTT. This gives the protein CAWSVGRGSTEAFF. Using reference TRBV30 and TRBJ1-1 for the parts outside the CDR3, the full variable domain is SQTIHQWPATLVQPVGSPLSLECTVEGTSNPNLYWYRQAAGRGLQLLFYSVGIGQISSEVPQNLSASRPQDRQFILSSKKLLLSDSGFYLCAWSVGRGSTEAFFGQGTRLTVV.

J is TRBJ2-7 and V is TRBV4-1; D might be TRBD2 (6 bases). Germline lookup yields CDR1 MGHRA and CDR2 YSYEKL. The germline V and J ends were trimmed by 0 bases and 2 bases, with 11 bases remaining between them. The CDR3 has 15 residues. The CDR3 DNA sequence: TGCGCCAGCAGCCAAGAACCGGGAGTCGCCTACGAGCAGTACTTC. It translates to CASSQEPGVAYEQYF.

CDR3 in amino acids: CAAGRDLHEQYF. The CDR3 nucleotides read TGTGCGGCGGGCAGGGACCTCCACGAGCAGTACTTC. The chain has TRBV6-1 and TRBJ2-7; D is possibly TRBD1 or TRBD2 (5 bases each). Germline CDR1 reads MNHNS; CDR2 reads SASEGT. The CDR3 is made up of 12 amino acids.

The chain recombines TRBV29-1 with TRBJ1-2; D is ambiguous. Germline CDR1 and CDR2: SQVTM and ANQGSEA. Trimming shortened V by 6 bases and J by 0 bases, and 11 bases separated the two germline ends. The CDR3 has 13 residues. CDR3 nucleotide sequence: TGCAGCGTCGCGGAGGGTTCTAACTATGGCTACACCTTC. This encodes CSVAEGSNYGYTF.

In this sample, this clone turned up once. The chain carries TRBV30 and TRBJ1-1; perhaps TRBD1 as D (5 bases). The CDR3 length is 13 residues. V lost 2 bases, J lost 5 bases, and 12 bases lay in between. The germline V gene has CDR1 GTSNPN and CDR2 SVGIG (reference sequence). The CDR3 nucleotides read TGTGCCTGGAGTTGGGGGGGAGGGACTGAAGCTTTCTTT. Translated, it gives CAWSWGGGTEAFF. Filled out from reference TRBV30 and TRBJ1-1, the complete variable domain reads SQTIHQWPATLVQPVGSPLSLECTVEGTSNPNLYWYRQAAGRGLQLLFYSVGIGQISSEVPQNLSASRPQDRQFILSSKKLLLSDSGFYLCAWSWGGGTEAFFGQGTRLTVV.

This clone came up a few times. The V gene is TRBV28, the J gene TRBJ2-7; D may correspond to TRBD1 or TRBD2 (5 bases each). Germline V gene sequence: CDR1 MDHEN, CDR2 SYDVKM. V dropped 0 bases and J dropped 2 bases, with 20 bases sitting between them. The CDR3 contains 18 residues. CDR3 coding DNA: TGTGCCAGCAGTTTATGGCCCCGGGGTGGGGGTTACGCCTACGAGCAGTACTTC. Protein sequence: CASSLWPRGGGYAYEQYF.

This clone was observed a handful of times. The chain carries TRBV30 and TRBJ2-7; D not certain. Germline CDR1 GTSNPN, CDR2 SVGIG (reference sequence). This CDR3 contains 17 residues. V lost 0 bases and J 2 bases, leaving 20 bases between the germline ends. This chain's CDR3 is CAWSVRTTETETYEQYF. The CDR3 coding sequence is TGTGCCTGGAGTGTGAGAACCACAGAAACCGAAACCTACGAGCAGTACTTC.

J is TRBJ1-1 and V is TRBV7-2; D is perhaps TRBD1 (5 bases). V shed 1 base and J shed 4 bases, with 7 bases lying between them. Germline V gene sequence: CDR1 SGHTA, CDR2 FQGNSA. CDR3 size: 13 residues. The CDR3 DNA follows: TGTGCCAGCAGCTTAGATAGGGGCACTGAAGCTTTCTTT. Protein: CASSLDRGTEAFF.

The V gene is TRBV27, the J gene TRBJ2-4; 9 nucleotides line up with TRBD2. Per the germline V gene, CDR1 is MNHEY and CDR2 is SMNVEV (reference sequence). V lost 6 bases, J lost 0 bases, and 6 bases stayed unmatched. This CDR3 is built from 16 residues. CDR3 loop: CASSYGLALAKNIQYF. The CDR3, as DNA: TGTGCCAGCAGCTACGGACTAGCGTTAGCCAAAAACATTCAGTACTTC.

This clone was observed a handful of times. The rearrangement joins TRBV6-5 to TRBJ2-7; possible D gene TRBD1, 6 bases. The CDR3 extends over 15 amino acids. Germline V gene sequence: CDR1 MNHEY, CDR2 SVGAGI. Trimming took 0 bases from V and 2 from J, leaving 11 bases between them. In DNA form, the CDR3 reads TGTGCCAGCAGTTACTCCAGGGACATAGCCTACGAGCAGTACTTC. This codes for CASSYSRDIAYEQYF.

The gene calls are TRBV15 and TRBJ2-7, with TRBD1 matching over 8 bases. This CDR3 spans 15 amino acids. V was clipped by 0 bases and J by 9 bases; unmatched bases: 10. The germline CDR1 and CDR2 sequences are LNHNV and YYDKDF (reference sequence). CDR3 loop: CATSRDRRGPRGQYF. CDR3 bases: TGTGCCACCAGCAGAGATCGCAGGGGGCCTCGGGGGCAGTACTTC.

V and J are TRBV7-9 and TRBJ2-7; D may match TRBD1 or TRBD2 (5 bases each). V dropped 4 bases and J dropped 2 bases, with 9 bases sitting between them. Per the germline V gene, CDR1 is SEHNR and CDR2 is FQNEAQ (reference sequence). This CDR3 is built from 13 residues. This CDR3 is CASSWDDTYEQYF. CDR3 sequence (DNA): TGTGCCAGCAGCTGGGACGACACCTACGAGCAGTACTTC.

The CDR3 spells CSVEDSRLAGHGNEQFF. The CDR3 DNA reads as TGCAGCGTTGAAGATTCACGGCTAGCGGGACATGGGAATGAGCAGTTCTTC. This chain links TRBV29-1 with TRBJ2-1, with 9 bases matching TRBD2. The junction had 13 bases not matched to a gene; V was cut back by 0 bases and J by 7 bases. The CDR3 is 17 residues long. Germline assignment: CDR1 SQVTM and CDR2 ANQGSEA.

This clone was detected only a few times. The chain joins TRBV29-1 to TRBJ2-7; TRBD1 might be the D (5 bases). CDR3 size: 11 residues. Germline values: CDR1 SQVTM, CDR2 ANQGSEA. Trimming stripped 7 bases from V and 5 bases from J, with 12 bases between. CDR3 in amino acids: CSAKQVNEQYF. The CDR3 bases are TGCAGCGCCAAACAGGTCAACGAGCAGTACTTC.

V gene TRBV7-2 combines with J gene TRBJ2-2; 10 bases agree with TRBD2. The junction had 4 bases not matched to a gene; V was cut back by 6 bases and J by 6 bases. The CDR3 is 14 amino acids. Germline assignment: CDR1 SGHTA and CDR2 FQGNSA. The CDR3 reads CASRAGGDAGELFF. CDR3 nucleotides: TGTGCCAGCAGAGCGGGAGGGGACGCCGGGGAGCTGTTTTTT.

The CDR3 nucleotides are TGTGCCAGCAGTTTTCTAGAGTTAGGGGATACGCAGTATTTT. As protein: CASSFLELGDTQYF. The rearrangement joins TRBV6-6 to TRBJ2-3; no firm D call. Germline assignment: CDR1 MNHNY and CDR2 SVGAGI (reference sequence). V was pared by 4 bases and J by 6 bases, with 14 bases between. The CDR3 runs 14 residues.

This sequence joins TRBV11-2 and TRBJ2-1; the match to TRBD2 covers 11 bases. Germline trimming cut 5 bases from V and 10 bases from J; bases unmatched to any gene: 13. Germline V gene lookup returns CDR1 SGHAT and CDR2 FQNNGV. The CDR3 runs 16 residues. The CDR3 sequence is CASSRETSGILGEQFF. In nucleotides, the CDR3 is TGTGCCAGCAGCCGAGAGACTAGCGGGATCCTAGGCGAGCAGTTCTTC.

The CDR3: CASSMASGSQETQYF. DNA of the CDR3: TGTGCCAGTAGTATGGCTAGCGGGAGTCAGGAGACCCAGTACTTC. The chain is built from TRBV19 and TRBJ2-5; TRBD2 matches 10 bases. This CDR3 contains 15 residues. Germline lookup yields CDR1 LNHDA and CDR2 SQIVND (reference sequence). The V gene end was trimmed by 3 bases and the J gene end by 5 bases; junction bases not matched to a gene: 6.

This clone has more than one count but fewer than ten. The chain combines TRBV6-5 with TRBJ2-5; 10 bases align to TRBD2. Per the germline V gene, CDR1 is MNHEY and CDR2 is SVGAGI. This CDR3 is 15 amino acids long. With 1 base clipped from V and 5 bases from J, the junction kept 4 bases outside the gene matches. The CDR3 sequence is CASSYWSGRAETQYF. In DNA, the CDR3 is TGTGCCAGCAGTTACTGGAGCGGGAGGGCTGAGACCCAGTACTTC.

The table lists this clone with a few counts. The chain carries TRBV23-1 and TRBJ2-7; D is perhaps TRBD1 (6 bases). TRBV23-1 is designated an ORF whose function remains uncertain. Trimming cost V 4 bases and J 6 bases, with 13 bases left between them. This CDR3 comprises 13 residues. The CDR3 loop is CASSRGLRGEQYF. Written as DNA, the CDR3 is TGCGCCAGCAGTCGGGGGCTTCGGGGCGAGCAGTACTTC.

This clone was detected only a few times. The V call is TRBV6-5, the J call TRBJ1-5, with D hard to call. CDR1 is MNHEY and CDR2 is SVGAGI in the germline V gene. The CDR3 is 13 residues long. V was clipped by 4 bases and J by 1 base, with 5 bases between them. CDR3 region: CASSFRSNQPQHF. Here the CDR3 DNA reads TGTGCCAGCAGTTTCAGGAGCAATCAGCCCCAGCATTTT.

This clone was detected a few times. V is TRBV19 and J is TRBJ1-1; D call uncertain. CDR1 is LNHDA and CDR2 is SQIVND in the germline V gene (reference sequence). This CDR3 spans 16 amino acids. V shed 3 bases and J shed 0 bases, with 14 bases lying between them. CDR3 amino acids: CASSIRPPPLNTEAFF. For the CDR3, the DNA is TGTGCCAGTAGTATCAGACCACCGCCTTTGAACACTGAAGCTTTCTTT.

This clone was recorded a few times. The chain has TRBV18 and TRBJ1-1, with 7 bases lining up with TRBD1. The ends lost 4 bases at V and 7 bases at J; junction bases unmatched: 3. CDR1 KGHSH and CDR2 LQKENI come from the germline V gene. The length of the CDR3 is 12 residues. The CDR3 DNA reads as TGTGCCAGCTCACAAGACAGGGTTGAAGCTTTCTTT. This codes for CASSQDRVEAFF.

This clone was recorded at least ten times. The chain uses TRBV18 and TRBJ2-7; D may be TRBD2 (6 bases). The length of the CDR3 is 14 residues. Between the trimmed V and J ends, which lost 0 bases and 4 bases, there was a span of 10 bases. From germline, CDR1 is KGHSH and CDR2 LQKENI. The CDR3 nucleotides are TGTGCCAGCTCACCACCCGGGGGTGGTTACGAGCAGTACTTC. The encoded protein is CASSPPGGGYEQYF.

The chain uses TRBV6-5 and TRBJ2-7, with TRBD2 matching 7 bases. The CDR3 consists of 14 residues. CDR1 and CDR2 (germline): MNHEY, SVGAGI. V lost 6 bases and J lost 3; bases outside the gene matches: 8. The CDR3 protein is CASSQAGEDYEQYF. CDR3 in DNA: TGTGCCAGCAGCCAGGCGGGGGAGGACTACGAGCAGTACTTC.

In DNA, the CDR3 is TGTGCCAGCAGTCTGGGGGCGGGCACTGAAGCTTTCTTT. Its protein product is CASSLGAGTEAFF. The chain is built from TRBV27 and TRBJ1-1, with D possibly TRBD1 on 6 matching bases. V shed 5 bases and J shed 4 bases, with 11 bases lying between them. Germline V gene sequence: CDR1 MNHEY, CDR2 SMNVEV (reference sequence). The length of the CDR3 is 13 residues.